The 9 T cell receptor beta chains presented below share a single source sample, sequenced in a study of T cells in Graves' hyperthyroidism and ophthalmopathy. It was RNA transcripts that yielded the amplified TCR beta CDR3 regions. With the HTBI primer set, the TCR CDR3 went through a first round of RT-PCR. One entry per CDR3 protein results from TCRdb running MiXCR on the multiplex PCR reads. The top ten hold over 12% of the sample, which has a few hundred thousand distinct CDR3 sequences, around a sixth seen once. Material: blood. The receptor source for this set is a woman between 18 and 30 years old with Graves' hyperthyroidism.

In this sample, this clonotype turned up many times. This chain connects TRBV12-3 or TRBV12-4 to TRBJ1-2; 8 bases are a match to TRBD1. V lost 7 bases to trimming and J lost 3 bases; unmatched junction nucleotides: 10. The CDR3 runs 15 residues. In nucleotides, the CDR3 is TGTGCCAGCATCCCCCAGCAGGGGGCTTACTATGGCTACACCTTC. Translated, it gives CASIPQQGAYYGYTF.

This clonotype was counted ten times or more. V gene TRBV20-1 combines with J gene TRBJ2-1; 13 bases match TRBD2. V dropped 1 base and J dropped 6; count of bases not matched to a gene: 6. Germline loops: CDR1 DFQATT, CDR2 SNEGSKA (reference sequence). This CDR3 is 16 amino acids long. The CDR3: CSARVLAGGPLNEQFF. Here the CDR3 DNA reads TGCAGTGCTAGAGTACTAGCGGGAGGGCCGCTCAATGAGCAGTTCTTC.

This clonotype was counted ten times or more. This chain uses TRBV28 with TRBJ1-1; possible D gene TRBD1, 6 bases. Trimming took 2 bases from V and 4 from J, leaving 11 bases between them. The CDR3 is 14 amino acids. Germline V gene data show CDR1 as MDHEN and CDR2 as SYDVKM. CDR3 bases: TGTGCCAGCAGTTTAAAAAGGGGGGTCACTGAAGCTTTCTTT. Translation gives CASSLKRGVTEAFF.

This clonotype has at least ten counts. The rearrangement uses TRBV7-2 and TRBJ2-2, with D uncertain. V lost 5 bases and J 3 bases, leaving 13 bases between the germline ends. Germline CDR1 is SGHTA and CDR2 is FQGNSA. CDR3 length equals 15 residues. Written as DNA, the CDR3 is TGTGCCAGCAGCCCCCCTGGGTCCTACACCGGGGAGCTGTTTTTT. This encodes CASSPPGSYTGELFF.

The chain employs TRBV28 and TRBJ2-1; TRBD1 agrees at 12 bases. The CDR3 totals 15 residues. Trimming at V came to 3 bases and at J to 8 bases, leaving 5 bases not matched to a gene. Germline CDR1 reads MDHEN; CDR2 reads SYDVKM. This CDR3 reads CASSFPGQGAYEQFF. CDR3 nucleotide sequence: TGTGCCAGCAGTTTTCCGGGACAGGGGGCGTATGAGCAGTTCTTC.

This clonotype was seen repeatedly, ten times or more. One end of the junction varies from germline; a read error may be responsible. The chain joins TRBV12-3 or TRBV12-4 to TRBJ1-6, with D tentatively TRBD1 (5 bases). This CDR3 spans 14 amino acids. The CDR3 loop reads CASSLGAGPSPLHF. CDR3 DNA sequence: TGTGCCAGCAGCTTAGGAGCAGGGCCATCACCCCTCCACTTT.

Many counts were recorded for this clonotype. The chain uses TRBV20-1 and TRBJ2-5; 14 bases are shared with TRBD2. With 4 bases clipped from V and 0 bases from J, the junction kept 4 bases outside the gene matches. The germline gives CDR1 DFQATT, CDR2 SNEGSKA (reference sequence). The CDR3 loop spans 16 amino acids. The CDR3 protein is CSAIRTSGGNQETQYF. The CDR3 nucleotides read TGCAGTGCTATTAGGACTAGCGGGGGGAACCAAGAGACCCAGTACTTC.

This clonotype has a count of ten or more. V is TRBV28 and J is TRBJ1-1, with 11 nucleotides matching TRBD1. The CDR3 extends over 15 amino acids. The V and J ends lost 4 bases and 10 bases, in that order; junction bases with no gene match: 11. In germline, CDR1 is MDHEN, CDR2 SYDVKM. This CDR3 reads CASSSPGQGARRAFF. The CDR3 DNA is TGTGCCAGCAGTTCCCCTGGACAGGGGGCGCGTAGAGCTTTCTTT.

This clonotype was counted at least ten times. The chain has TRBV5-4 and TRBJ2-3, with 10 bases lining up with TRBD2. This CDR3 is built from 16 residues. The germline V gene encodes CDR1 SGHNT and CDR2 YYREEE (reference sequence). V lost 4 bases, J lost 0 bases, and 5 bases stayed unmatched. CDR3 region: CASSILAGFSTDTQYF. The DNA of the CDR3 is TGTGCCAGCAGCATACTAGCGGGGTTTAGCACAGATACGCAGTATTTT.